The T cell receptor beta chain under discussion was sequenced for a study of cytomegalovirus exposure and HLA in healthy donors. The CDR3 is 15 residues long. Germline V gene sequence: CDR1 SEHNR, CDR2 FQNEAQ (reference sequence). V was shortened by 1 base and J by 6 bases, with 13 bases between the two germline ends. The PCR made use of 60 Vbeta and 13 Jbeta primers. Measured with immunoSEQ multiplex PCR; TCRdb has only the in-frame clones, and not every one. Found here are approximately 170,000 clones, about 71% of them singletons; the top ten hold less than 1.5%. The clonotype was recovered from a man between 45 and 60 years old in good health and CMV-seronegative. The chain links TRBV7-9 to TRBJ1-5; D uncertain. The specimen sequenced was PBMCs. The DNA for the CDR3 is TGTGCCAGCAGCTTAGAAGGTGGGCTGGGTCAGCCCCAGCATTTT. Translating gives CASSLEGGLGQPQHF.